A selection of T cell receptor beta chains follows, all from one sample in a study of shared clonotypes between healthy human individuals. The repertoire was sequenced with immunoSEQ multiplex PCR; TCRdb's copy has only in-frame clones and lacks some. This sample yields under 1,100,000 clones, of which approximately 72% are seen a single time; roughly 1.4% belongs to the top ten. Sequences were obtained from memory CD4+ T cells sorted from blood. All receptors come from a man younger than 30 in good health. The CDR3 runs from the conserved cysteine through the conserved F or W. The order of the fields is V gene, D gene, CDR3 length, CDR3 protein. The D gene is left open where the match is weak.

v_gene: TRBV7-6; d_gene: TRBD2; len: 16; CDR3aa: CASSLLSGGSTGELFF
v_gene: TRBV28; d_gene: TRBD2; len: 14; CDR3aa: CASRPSGGSYEQYF
v_gene: TRBV5-4; d_gene: TRBD1; len: 16; CDR3aa: CASSLRRGQGEETQYF
v_gene: TRBV30; d_gene: .; len: 15; CDR3aa: CAWSVGRSAGNTIYF
v_gene: TRBV18; d_gene: .; len: 13; CDR3aa: CASSPLRGYEQYF
v_gene: TRBV13; d_gene: TRBD2; len: 14; CDR3aa: CASSLPGGSYEQYF
v_gene: TRBV28; d_gene: TRBD2; len: 14; CDR3aa: CASSLRLAGSEQFF
v_gene: TRBV14; d_gene: TRBD1; len: 15; CDR3aa: CASSQGDSVYYGYTF
v_gene: TRBV6-1; d_gene: TRBD1; len: 17; CDR3aa: CASSEARSTGFGETQYF
v_gene: TRBV2; d_gene: TRBD1; len: 15; CDR3aa: CASIKDRVSTDTQYF
v_gene: TRBV18; d_gene: .; len: 19; CDR3aa: CASSPRDPLFPTANEKLFF
v_gene: TRBV27; d_gene: TRBD2; len: 16; CDR3aa: CASSSLLTSGDYEQYF
v_gene: TRBV5-1; d_gene: TRBD1; len: 13; CDR3aa: CASSWDRRSEQYF
v_gene: TRBV9; d_gene: .; len: 14; CDR3aa: CASSVGRGNSPLHF
v_gene: TRBV15; d_gene: .; len: 14; CDR3aa: CATSSGTLKFDYTF
v_gene: TRBV7-6; d_gene: TRBD1; len: 14; CDR3aa: CASSSGTGVFEQYF
v_gene: TRBV5-6; d_gene: TRBD1; len: 16; CDR3aa: CASSQTGNGANQPQHF
v_gene: TRBV4-3; d_gene: .; len: 14; CDR3aa: CASSNAGGPYGYTF
v_gene: TRBV6-5; d_gene: TRBD1; len: 15; CDR3aa: CASSYSMGQANGYTF
v_gene: TRBV18; d_gene: TRBD2; len: 16; CDR3aa: CASSPFRGREAYEQYF
v_gene: TRBV13; d_gene: TRBD1; len: 14; CDR3aa: CASSPDRERSPLHF
v_gene: TRBV6-6; d_gene: TRBD1; len: 14; CDR3aa: CASSYSTGAYEQYF
v_gene: TRBV9; d_gene: TRBD1; len: 12; CDR3aa: CASSVEGQTLHF
v_gene: TRBV7-2; d_gene: .; len: 16; CDR3aa: CASSLAGVSGSYEQYF
v_gene: TRBV18; d_gene: TRBD1; len: 16; CDR3aa: CASSPLGTGLQETQYF
v_gene: TRBV5-1; d_gene: .; len: 15; CDR3aa: CASSLGGFSYNEQFF
v_gene: TRBV19; d_gene: .; len: 15; CDR3aa: CASSIPGGPYNEQFF
v_gene: TRBV20-1; d_gene: .; len: 11; CDR3aa: CSARGNKGYTF
v_gene: TRBV2; d_gene: TRBD1; len: 16; CDR3aa: CASSPGQGARSGGYTF
v_gene: TRBV19; d_gene: TRBD2; len: 15; CDR3aa: CASSMTGGPRETQYF
v_gene: TRBV7-9; d_gene: .; len: 13; CDR3aa: CASSRGLLETQYF
v_gene: TRBV5-5; d_gene: .; len: 13; CDR3aa: CASSWGRNTEAFF
v_gene: TRBV6-1; d_gene: .; len: 12; CDR3aa: CASHRAAGELFF
v_gene: TRBV2; d_gene: .; len: 14; CDR3aa: CASSEAGIDEKLFF
v_gene: TRBV19; d_gene: TRBD2; len: 14; CDR3aa: CASSFAGELYEQYF
v_gene: TRBV19; d_gene: .; len: 16; CDR3aa: CASSILTGGSGNTIYF
v_gene: TRBV28; d_gene: .; len: 11; CDR3aa: CASSLSWEQYF
v_gene: TRBV7-8; d_gene: .; len: 15; CDR3aa: CASSSQEYSGYEQYF
v_gene: TRBV13; d_gene: .; len: 15; CDR3aa: CASSPGLTSTDTQYF
v_gene: TRBV2; d_gene: TRBD1; len: 12; CDR3aa: CAGRDRGYEQYF
v_gene: TRBV15; d_gene: .; len: 13; CDR3aa: CATSTGSNQPQHF
v_gene: TRBV5-5; d_gene: TRBD2; len: 15; CDR3aa: CASSLGRTSGFEQYF
v_gene: TRBV5-4; d_gene: .; len: 14; CDR3aa: CASSLEAMATEAFF
v_gene: TRBV5-1; d_gene: TRBD2; len: 17; CDR3aa: CASSTWTSGVNTGELFF
v_gene: TRBV7-3; d_gene: TRBD1; len: 16; CDR3aa: CASSLTGTGGGETQYF
v_gene: TRBV30; d_gene: .; len: 13; CDR3aa: CAWRVGVNQPQHF
v_gene: TRBV19; d_gene: .; len: 16; CDR3aa: CASSIATVVGNQPQHF
v_gene: TRBV6-4; d_gene: .; len: 19; CDR3aa: CASSPPFVRGGGFNYGYTF
v_gene: TRBV12-2; d_gene: .; len: 15; CDR3aa: CASRSDRLSNQPQHF